This T cell receptor (beta chain) was recovered during a study of early T cells in non-severe SARS-CoV-2 infection. Note on this clonotype: Germline and junction disagree at one end, which may indicate a read error.

Germline V gene lookup returns CDR1 SGHNT and CDR2 YYREEE (reference sequence). The CDR3 loop spans 16 amino acids. Using its own MiXCR run on the 5' RACE reads, TCRdb lists one record per CDR3 protein. The top ten hold under 4.5% of the sample, which has roughly 99,000 distinct CDR3 sequences, about an eighth seen once. The chain joins TRBV5-4 to TRBJ2-1; 7 bases map to TRBD1. The sequence derives from an adult who was a healthcare worker with PCR-confirmed SARS-CoV-2 infection or an uninfected control (not recorded which). This material consisted of whole blood, taken at baseline. The CDR3 sequence is CASSSLGTERYNVQFF. CDR3 in DNA: TGTGCCAGCAGCTCCCTCGGGACAGAAAGATACAATGTGCAGTTCTTC.